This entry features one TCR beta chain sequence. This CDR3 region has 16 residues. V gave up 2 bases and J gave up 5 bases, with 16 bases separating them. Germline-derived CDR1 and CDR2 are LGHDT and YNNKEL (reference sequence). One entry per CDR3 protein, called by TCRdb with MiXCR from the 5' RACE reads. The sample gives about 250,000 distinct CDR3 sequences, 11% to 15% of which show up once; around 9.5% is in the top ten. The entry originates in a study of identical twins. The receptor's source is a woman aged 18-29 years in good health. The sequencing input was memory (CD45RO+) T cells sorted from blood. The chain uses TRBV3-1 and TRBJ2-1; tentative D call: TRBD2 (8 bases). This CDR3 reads CASSQLGGGQNNEQFF. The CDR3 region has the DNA TGTGCCAGCAGCCAACTCGGGGGGGGACAGAACAATGAGCAGTTCTTC.